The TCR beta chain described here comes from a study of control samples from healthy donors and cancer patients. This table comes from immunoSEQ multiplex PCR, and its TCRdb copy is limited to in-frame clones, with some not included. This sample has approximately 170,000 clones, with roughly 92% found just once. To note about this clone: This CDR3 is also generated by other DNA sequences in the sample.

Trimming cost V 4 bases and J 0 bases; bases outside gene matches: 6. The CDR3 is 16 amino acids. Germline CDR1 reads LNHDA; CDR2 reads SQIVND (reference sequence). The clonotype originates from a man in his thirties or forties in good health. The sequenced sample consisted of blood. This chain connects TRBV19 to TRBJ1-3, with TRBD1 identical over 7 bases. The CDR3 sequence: CASSTSGQSSGNTIYF. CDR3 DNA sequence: TGTGCCAGTAGTACGTCGGGACAGAGCTCTGGAAACACCATATATTTT.